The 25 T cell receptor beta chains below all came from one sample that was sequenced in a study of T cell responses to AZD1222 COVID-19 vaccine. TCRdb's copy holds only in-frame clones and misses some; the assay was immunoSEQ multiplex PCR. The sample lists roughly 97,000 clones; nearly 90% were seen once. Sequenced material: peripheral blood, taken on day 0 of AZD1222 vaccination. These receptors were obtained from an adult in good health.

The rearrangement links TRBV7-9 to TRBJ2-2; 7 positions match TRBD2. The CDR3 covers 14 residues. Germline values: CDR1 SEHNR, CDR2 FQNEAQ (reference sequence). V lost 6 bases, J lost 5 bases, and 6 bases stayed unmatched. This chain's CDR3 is CASRNLGGTGELFF. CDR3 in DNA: TGTGCCAGCAGAAACCTCGGGGGGACCGGGGAGCTGTTTTTT. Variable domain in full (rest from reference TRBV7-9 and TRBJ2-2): DTGVSQNPRHKITKRGQNVTFRCDPISEHNRLYWYRQTLGQGPEFLTYFQNEAQLEKSRLLSDRFSAERPKGSFSTLEIQRTEQGDSAMYLCASRNLGGTGELFFGEGSRLTVL.

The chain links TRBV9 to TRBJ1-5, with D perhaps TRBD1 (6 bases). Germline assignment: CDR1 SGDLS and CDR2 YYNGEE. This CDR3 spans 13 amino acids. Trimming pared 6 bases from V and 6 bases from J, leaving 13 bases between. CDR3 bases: TGTGCCAGCAATTCAGGGGCGGGTCAGCCCCAGCATTTT. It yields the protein CASNSGAGQPQHF. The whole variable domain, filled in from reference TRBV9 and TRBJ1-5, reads DSGVTQTPKHLITATGQRVTLRCSPRSGDLSVYWYQQSLDQGLQFLIQYYNGEERAKGNILERFSAQQFPDLHSELNLSSLELGDSALYFCASNSGAGQPQHFGDGTRLSIL.

The CDR3 DNA sequence: TGTGCCAGCAGTTTAGGGCGAGGCTACGAGCAGTACTTC. This codes for CASSLGRGYEQYF. The chain couples TRBV12-3 or TRBV12-4 to TRBJ2-7; no definite D call. Trimming stripped 1 base from V and 3 bases from J, with 7 bases between. This CDR3 is built from 13 residues.

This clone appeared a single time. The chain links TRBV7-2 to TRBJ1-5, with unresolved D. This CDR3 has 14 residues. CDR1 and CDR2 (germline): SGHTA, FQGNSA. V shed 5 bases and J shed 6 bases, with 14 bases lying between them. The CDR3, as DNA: TGTGCCAGCAGCGCCGGGATTCTCGGTCAGCCCCAGCATTTT. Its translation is CASSAGILGQPQHF.

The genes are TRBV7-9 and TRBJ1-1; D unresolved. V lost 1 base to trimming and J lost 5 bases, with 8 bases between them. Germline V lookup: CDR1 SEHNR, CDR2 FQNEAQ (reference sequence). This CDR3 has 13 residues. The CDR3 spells CASSLEGLTEAFF. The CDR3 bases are TGTGCCAGCAGCTTAGAGGGATTAACTGAAGCTTTCTTT.

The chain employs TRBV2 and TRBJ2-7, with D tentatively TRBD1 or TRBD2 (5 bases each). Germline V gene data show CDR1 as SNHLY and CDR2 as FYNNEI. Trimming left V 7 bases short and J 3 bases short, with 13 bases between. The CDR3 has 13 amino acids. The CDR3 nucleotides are TGTGCCAGCACCCGGGACCATGACTACGAGCAGTACTTC. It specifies CASTRDHDYEQYF.

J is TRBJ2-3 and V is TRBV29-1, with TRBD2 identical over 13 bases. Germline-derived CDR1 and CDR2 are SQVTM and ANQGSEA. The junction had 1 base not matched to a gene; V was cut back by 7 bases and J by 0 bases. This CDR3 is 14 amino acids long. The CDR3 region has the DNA TGCAGCGGGACTAGCGGGGGAAGCACAGATACGCAGTATTTT. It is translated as CSGTSGGSTDTQYF.

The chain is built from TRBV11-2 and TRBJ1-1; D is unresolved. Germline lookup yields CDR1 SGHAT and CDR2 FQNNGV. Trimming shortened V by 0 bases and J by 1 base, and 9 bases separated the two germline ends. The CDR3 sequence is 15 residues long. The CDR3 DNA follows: TGTGCCAGCAGCTTAGACGGCCAGGAGAACACTGAAGCTTTCTTT. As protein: CASSLDGQENTEAFF.

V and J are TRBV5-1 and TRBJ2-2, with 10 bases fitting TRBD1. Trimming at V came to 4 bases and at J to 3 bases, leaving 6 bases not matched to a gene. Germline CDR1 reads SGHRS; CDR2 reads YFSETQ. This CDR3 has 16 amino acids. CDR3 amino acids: CASSPRGTGDTGELFF. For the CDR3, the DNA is TGCGCCAGCAGCCCGAGGGGGACAGGGGACACCGGGGAGCTGTTTTTT.

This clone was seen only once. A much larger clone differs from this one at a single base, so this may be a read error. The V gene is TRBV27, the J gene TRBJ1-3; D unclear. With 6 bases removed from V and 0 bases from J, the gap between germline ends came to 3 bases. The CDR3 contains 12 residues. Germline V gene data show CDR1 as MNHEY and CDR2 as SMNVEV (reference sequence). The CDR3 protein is CASSPSGNTIYF. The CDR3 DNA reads TGTGCCAGCAGCCCCTCTGGAAACACCATATATTTT.

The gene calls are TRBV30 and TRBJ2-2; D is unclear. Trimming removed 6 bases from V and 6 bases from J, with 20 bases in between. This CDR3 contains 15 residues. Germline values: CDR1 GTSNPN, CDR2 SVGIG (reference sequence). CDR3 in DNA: TGTGCCTGCCGATCCGGGTCACTTAAATCCGGGGAGCTGTTTTTT. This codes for CACRSGSLKSGELFF.

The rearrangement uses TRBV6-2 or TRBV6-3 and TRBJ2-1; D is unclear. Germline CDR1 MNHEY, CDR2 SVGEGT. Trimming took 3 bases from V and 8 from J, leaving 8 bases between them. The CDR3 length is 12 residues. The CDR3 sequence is CASSYLGHEQFF. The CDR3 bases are TGTGCCAGCAGTTATTTGGGCCATGAGCAGTTCTTC.

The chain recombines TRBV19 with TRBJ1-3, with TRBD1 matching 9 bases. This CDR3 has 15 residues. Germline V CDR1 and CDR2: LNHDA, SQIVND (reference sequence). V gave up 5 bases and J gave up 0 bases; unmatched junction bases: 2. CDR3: CASSVQGASGNTIYF. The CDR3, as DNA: TGTGCCAGTAGTGTACAGGGGGCCTCTGGAAACACCATATATTTT.

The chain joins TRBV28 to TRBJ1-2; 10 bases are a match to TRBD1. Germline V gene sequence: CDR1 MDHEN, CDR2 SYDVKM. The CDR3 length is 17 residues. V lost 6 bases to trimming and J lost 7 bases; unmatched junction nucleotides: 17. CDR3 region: CASRETTGQGERGGYTF. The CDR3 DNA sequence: TGTGCCAGCAGGGAAACAACCGGACAGGGGGAAAGGGGTGGCTACACCTTC.

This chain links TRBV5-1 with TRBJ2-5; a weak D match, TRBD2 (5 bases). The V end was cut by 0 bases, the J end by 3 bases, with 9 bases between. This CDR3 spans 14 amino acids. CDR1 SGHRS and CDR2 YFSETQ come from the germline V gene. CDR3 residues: CASSLADGKETQYF. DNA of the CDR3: TGCGCCAGCAGCTTGGCCGACGGGAAAGAGACCCAGTACTTC.

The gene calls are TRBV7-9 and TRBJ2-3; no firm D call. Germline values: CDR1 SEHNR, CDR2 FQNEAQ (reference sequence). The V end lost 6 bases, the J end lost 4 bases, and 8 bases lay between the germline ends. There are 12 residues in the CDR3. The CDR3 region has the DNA TGTGCCAGCAGTTTTGAGGCAGATACGCAGTATTTT. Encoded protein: CASSFEADTQYF. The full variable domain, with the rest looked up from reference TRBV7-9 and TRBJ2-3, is DTGVSQNPRHKITKRGQNVTFRCDPISEHNRLYWYRQTLGQGPEFLTYFQNEAQLEKSRLLSDRFSAERPKGSFSTLEIQRTEQGDSAMYLCASSFEADTQYFGPGTRLTVL.

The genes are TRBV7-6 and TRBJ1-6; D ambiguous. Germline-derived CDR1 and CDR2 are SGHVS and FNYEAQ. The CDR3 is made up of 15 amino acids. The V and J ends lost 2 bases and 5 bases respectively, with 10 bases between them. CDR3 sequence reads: CASSLRGSNNSPLHF. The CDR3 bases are TGTGCCAGCAGCTTACGCGGCAGCAATAATTCACCCCTCCACTTT. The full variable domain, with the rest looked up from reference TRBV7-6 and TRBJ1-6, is GAGVSQSPRYKVTKRGQDVALRCDPISGHVSLYWYRQALGQGPEFLTYFNYEAQQDKSGLPNDRFSAERPEGSISTLTIQRTEQRDSAMYRCASSLRGSNNSPLHFGNGTRLTVT.

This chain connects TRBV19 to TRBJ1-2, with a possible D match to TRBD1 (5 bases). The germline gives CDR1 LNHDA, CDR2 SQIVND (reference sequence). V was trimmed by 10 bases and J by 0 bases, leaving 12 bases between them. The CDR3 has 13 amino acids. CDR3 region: CATDSPTNYGYTF. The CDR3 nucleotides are TGTGCCACAGACAGTCCTACTAACTATGGCTACACCTTC.

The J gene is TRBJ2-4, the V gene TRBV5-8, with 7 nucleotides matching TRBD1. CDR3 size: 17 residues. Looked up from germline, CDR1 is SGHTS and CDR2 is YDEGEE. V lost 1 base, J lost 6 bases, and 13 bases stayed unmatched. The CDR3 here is CASSLMFLGRQGNIQYF. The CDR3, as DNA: TGTGCCAGCAGCTTGATGTTTTTAGGCCGACAGGGAAACATTCAGTACTTC.

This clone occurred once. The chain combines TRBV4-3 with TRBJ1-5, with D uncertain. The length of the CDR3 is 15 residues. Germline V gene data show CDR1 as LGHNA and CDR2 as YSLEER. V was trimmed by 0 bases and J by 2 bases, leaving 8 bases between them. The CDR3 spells CASSQETGGNQPQHF. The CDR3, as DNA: TGCGCCAGCAGCCAAGAAACCGGGGGCAATCAGCCCCAGCATTTT.

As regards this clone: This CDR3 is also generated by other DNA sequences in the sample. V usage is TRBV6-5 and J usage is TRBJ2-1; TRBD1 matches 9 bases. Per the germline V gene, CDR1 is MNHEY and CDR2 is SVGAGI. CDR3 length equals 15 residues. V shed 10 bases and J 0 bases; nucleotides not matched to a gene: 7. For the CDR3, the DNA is TGTGCCACTGGACAGGGGCCAAGCTCCTACAATGAGCAGTTCTTC. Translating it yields CATGQGPSSYNEQFF.

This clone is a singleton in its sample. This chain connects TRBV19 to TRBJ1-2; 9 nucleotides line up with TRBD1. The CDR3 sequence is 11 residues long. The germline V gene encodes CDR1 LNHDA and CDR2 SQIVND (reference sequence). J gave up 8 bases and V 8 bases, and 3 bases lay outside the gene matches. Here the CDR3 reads CASYRGPGYTF. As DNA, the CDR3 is TGTGCCAGTTACAGGGGGCCCGGCTACACCTTC. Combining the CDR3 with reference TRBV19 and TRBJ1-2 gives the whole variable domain DGGITQSPKYLFRKEGQNVTLSCEQNLNHDAMYWYRQDPGQGLRLIYYSQIVNDFQKGDIAEGYSVSREKKESFPLTVTSAQKNPTAFYLCASYRGPGYTFGSGTRLTVV.

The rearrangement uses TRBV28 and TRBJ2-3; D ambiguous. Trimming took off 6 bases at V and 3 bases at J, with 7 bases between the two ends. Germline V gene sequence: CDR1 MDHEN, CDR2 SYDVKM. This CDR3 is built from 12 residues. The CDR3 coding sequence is TGTGCCAGCAGGATCGAAACAGATACGCAGTATTTT. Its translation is CASRIETDTQYF. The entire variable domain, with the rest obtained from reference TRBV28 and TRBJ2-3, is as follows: DVKVTQSSRYLVKRTGEKVFLECVQDMDHENMFWYRQDPGLGLRLIYFSYDVKMKEKGDIPEGYSVSREKKERFSLILESASTNQTSMYLCASRIETDTQYFGPGTRLTVL.

The CDR3 sequence is CASSLGGSWTGELFF. CDR3 nucleotides: TGTGCCAGCAGCCTTGGGGGCTCGTGGACCGGGGAGCTGTTTTTT. This rearrangement joins TRBV3-1 (or the pseudogene TRBV3-2) to TRBJ2-2; TRBD1 might be the D (6 bases). The CDR3 totals 15 residues. The germline CDR1 and CDR2 sequences are LGHDT and YNNKEL (reference sequence). V dropped 4 bases and J dropped 5 bases, with 14 bases sitting between them.

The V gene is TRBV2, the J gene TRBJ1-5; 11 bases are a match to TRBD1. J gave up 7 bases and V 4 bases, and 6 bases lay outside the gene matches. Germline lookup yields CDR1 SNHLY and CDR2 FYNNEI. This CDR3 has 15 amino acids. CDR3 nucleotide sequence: TGTGCCAGCAGTGGGGCCGGGACAGGGGGACAGCCCCAGCATTTT. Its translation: CASSGAGTGGQPQHF.